The T cell receptor beta chain described here comes from a study of T cell repertoires in cytomegalovirus infection (dated by TCRdb to between 2018 and 2021). In the study overall: The peptide stimulations were aimed at well-studied HLA-B-restricted epitopes as well as recently identified HLA-C-restricted CMV epitopes, whose presentation resists viral immunomodulation. Donor HLA type was relevant to the analysis, as public TCR beta signatures indicated carriage of CMV infection together with the matching HLA type.

In the paper's terms, the treatment or condition label means: in vitro stimulation with specific CMV peptide epitopes to enrich CMV-specific T cells. Sequencing was carried out with an Illumina HiSeq 1500. In-frame beta chains were kept once TCRdb had trimmed the public reads at Q25 with fastp and called clones with MiXCR. CDR3 protein duplicates are merged, each entry listing the most common genes and DNA. Within this sample are approximately 1,000,000 distinct CDR3 sequences, with roughly 30% of them counted one time only. Clones ranked in the top ten supply around an eighth of the sample. Results and caveats for the whole study, not just this receptor: Carriers of CMV infection plus the relevant HLA type were discriminated by the cumulative frequency of public TCR beta family members in the study cohort and in an independent roughly 370-donor cohort. In the ex vivo response, HLA-C-restricted CMV-specific TCR beta clonotypes were dominant, and in two of eight donors the single most frequent clonotype came from this HLA-C-restricted group.

The germline V gene (reference sequence) specifies SEHNR as CDR1 and FQNEAQ as CDR2. The CDR3 comprises 14 residues, both ends counted. Regarding this clonotype: The antigen it binds to is not known. The conserved closing phenylalanine or tryptophan is absent in this CDR3, likely reflecting a read error. The DNA is left out, because the CDR3 cannot be placed on it with certainty; the CDR3 is given as TCRdb lists it.

This TCR was recovered from a human donor in good health (CMV status not recorded). Some clones in this sample may be carry-over from other donors' samples. The sequences come from cultured CD8+ T cells from PBMCs, collected from culture after CMV antigen stimulation. Here the chain combines TRBV7-9 and TRBJ2-1; TRBD1 was called by the table and not checked on the DNA. The CDR3 corresponds to CASSPGARDRVVGL.